Below, one T cell receptor (beta chain) is given with its context. What it binds is unknown. The same CDR3 can be traced to other DNA sequences in this sample. Germline-derived CDR1 and CDR2 are ENHRY and SYGVKD. With V trimmed by 10 bases and J by 6 bases, 12 bases remained unmatched. This CDR3 region has 14 residues. In the PCR, 60 Vbeta and 13 Jbeta primers were used. Sequenced by immunoSEQ multiplex PCR; TCRdb stores in-frame clones only, minus some. The table has about 130,000 clones, 70% to 90% seen once. The data were obtained in a study of cytomegalovirus exposure and HLA in healthy donors. Points from the study as a whole: Several of the most significant clusters appeared, in a later analysis, to be linked to common viral pathogens.

Sequencing input: PBMCs. This chain connects TRBV10-3 to TRBJ1-1; 9 bases align to TRBD1. This receptor was identified in a boy aged 5-17 years in good health and CMV-seronegative. The CDR3 reads CASLRDRVFAEAFF. Written as DNA, the CDR3 is TGTGCCAGTCTCCGGGACAGGGTGTTCGCTGAAGCTTTCTTT.